Each of the 27 T cell receptor beta chains below was sequenced from the same sample in a study of cytomegalovirus exposure and HLA in healthy donors. Primers included in the PCR were 60 Vbeta and 13 Jbeta primers. Method: immunoSEQ multiplex PCR; TCRdb's copy keeps in-frame clones and lacks some. Of approximately 100,000 clones listed, 85% were seen once; the top ten hold nearly 7.5%. What was sequenced was PBMCs. These receptors were taken from a man in his forties in good health and CMV-seropositive.

The chain links TRBV6-1 to TRBJ2-2, with 10 bases aligning to TRBD1. This CDR3 is built from 13 residues. The germline V gene has CDR1 MNHNS and CDR2 SASEGT. The V segment lost 5 bases and the J segment 9 bases; nucleotides outside the gene matches: 3. The CDR3 region has the DNA TGTGCCAGCAGTTTAGACAGGGGGCGGGAGCTGTTTTTT. It encodes CASSLDRGRELFF.

J is TRBJ1-2 and V is TRBV18; 8 bases line up with TRBD1. Germline loops: CDR1 KGHSH, CDR2 LQKENI. Trimming cost V 3 bases and J 7 bases; bases outside gene matches: 7. This CDR3 is 14 amino acids long. In nucleotides, the CDR3 is TGTGCCAGCTCACCTCCAGGACAGGGAATTGGCTACACCTTC. Its protein is CASSPPGQGIGYTF.

This chain uses TRBV11-2 with TRBJ1-3; TRBD1 matches 7 bases. V was clipped by 1 base and J by 0 bases; unmatched bases: 3. Germline values: CDR1 SGHAT, CDR2 FQNNGV. This CDR3 has 16 amino acids. The CDR3 sequence is CASSLARDSSGNTIYF. In DNA form, the CDR3 reads TGTGCCAGCAGCTTAGCCCGGGACAGCTCTGGAAACACCATATATTTT. The full variable domain, rest sourced from reference TRBV11-2 and TRBJ1-3, is EAGVAQSPRYKIIEKRQSVAFWCNPISGHATLYWYQQILGQGPKLLIQFQNNGVVDDSQLPKDRFSAERLKGVDSTLKIQPAKLEDSAVYLCASSLARDSSGNTIYFGEGSWLTVV.

This sequence joins TRBV11-3 and TRBJ1-1; no firm D call. The CDR3 covers 14 residues. Germline V CDR1 and CDR2: SGHNT, YENEEA. V lost 6 bases and J 5 bases, leaving 16 bases between the germline ends. The CDR3 nucleotides read TGTGCCAGCAGGGTGGACTCGAAAGGAACTGAAGCTTTCTTT. Translation: CASRVDSKGTEAFF.

The chain recombines TRBV6-5 with TRBJ2-3; D possibly corresponds to TRBD2 (5 bases). This CDR3 spans 15 amino acids. The V and J ends lost 7 bases and 0 bases respectively, with 14 bases between them. The germline V gene has CDR1 MNHEY and CDR2 SVGAGI. The CDR3, as DNA: TGTGCCAGCACCCCCCGGAGGCAGAGCACAGATACGCAGTATTTT. It yields the protein CASTPRRQSTDTQYF.

This clone appeared a single time. This sequence joins TRBV7-2 and TRBJ2-1, with TRBD2 as a possible D gene (5 bases). CDR3 length: 13 amino acids. Per the germline V gene, CDR1 is SGHTA and CDR2 is FQGNSA. The V end was cut by 5 bases, the J end by 7 bases, with 12 bases between. CDR3 DNA: TGTGCCAGCAGCCTAGAAGGCGGGAATGAGCAGTTCTTC. Encoded protein: CASSLEGGNEQFF.

The chain has TRBV4-2 and TRBJ2-7; weak D call: TRBD2 (12 bases). The CDR3 is made up of 19 amino acids. The V gene's germline CDR1 is LGHNA and CDR2 YNFKEQ. V gave up 5 bases and J gave up 2 bases, with 28 bases separating them. CDR3 sequence (DNA): TGTGCCAGCAGCGGACAGGGGGCAGCTAGCGGGAGGGCCGCCTACGAGCAGTACTTC. Translating it yields CASSGQGAASGRAAYEQYF.

This clone came up a few times. The chain joins TRBV7-9 to TRBJ1-4; D remains unclear. Trimming shortened V by 2 bases and J by 0 bases, and 7 bases separated the two germline ends. Germline V lookup: CDR1 SEHNR, CDR2 FQNEAQ (reference sequence). CDR3 length: 15 amino acids. The CDR3 region is CASSLLPATNEKLFF. In DNA, the CDR3 is TGTGCCAGCAGCTTACTCCCTGCAACTAATGAAAAACTGTTTTTT.

This rearrangement joins TRBV6-1 to TRBJ1-2; perhaps TRBD1 as D (6 bases). Trimming stripped 4 bases from V and 3 bases from J, with 9 bases between. Per germline, CDR1 MNHNS and CDR2 SASEGT. The CDR3 totals 13 residues. CDR3 residues: CASSVGQYYGYTF. The CDR3 DNA reads TGTGCCAGCAGTGTTGGACAGTACTATGGCTACACCTTC.

The chain recombines TRBV10-1 with TRBJ2-1; a possible D gene is TRBD1 (6 bases). Germline assignment: CDR1 WNHNN and CDR2 SYGVQD (reference sequence). V was trimmed by 5 bases and J by 15 bases, leaving 20 bases between them. The CDR3 sequence is 13 residues long. The CDR3 region is CASSKNRDTQSFF. CDR3 coding DNA: TGCGCCAGCAGTAAGAACCGGGACACACAATCGTTCTTC.

The gene calls are TRBV5-1 and TRBJ2-1; weak D call: TRBD1 (6 bases). CDR1 and CDR2 (germline): SGHRS, YFSETQ. V shed 3 bases and J shed 4 bases, with 11 bases lying between them. CDR3 length equals 14 residues. This CDR3 is CASSSGTLYNEQFF. Here the CDR3 DNA reads TGCGCCAGCAGCTCGGGGACACTGTACAATGAGCAGTTCTTC.

CDR3 coding DNA: TGTGCCAGCAGCGTCACCTATTATGAAAAACTGTTTTTT. Its protein is CASSVTYYEKLFF. The gene calls are TRBV6-5 and TRBJ1-4; D is unresolved. Germline values: CDR1 MNHEY, CDR2 SVGAGI. CDR3 length equals 13 residues. Trimming removed 6 bases at V and 6 bases at J, with 11 bases between.

This clone has ten or more counts. The rearrangement links TRBV2 to TRBJ1-6; D is possibly TRBD1 (5 bases). Germline CDR1 and CDR2: SNHLY and FYNNEI. Trimming removed 8 bases from V and 5 bases from J, with 10 bases in between. The CDR3 runs 13 residues. CDR3 bases: TGTGCCAGCCAGGGCAGGGATAATTCACCCCTCCACTTT. As protein: CASQGRDNSPLHF.

The chain is built from TRBV5-1 and TRBJ2-5, with D unclear. Near its end, the DNA agrees better with TRBJ2-7, so the J call may be wrong. The CDR3 has 13 residues. CDR1 is SGHRS and CDR2 is YFSETQ in the germline V gene. The CDR3 region is CASSLVFNYEQYF. Written as DNA, the CDR3 is TGCGCCAGCAGCTTGGTCTTTAACTACGAGCAGTACTTC.

The V gene is TRBV28, the J gene TRBJ2-3, with TRBD2 as a possible D gene (5 bases). From germline, CDR1 is MDHEN and CDR2 SYDVKM. V was clipped by 5 bases and J by 4 bases, with 10 bases between them. The CDR3 length is 13 residues. This CDR3 reads CASSRSGADTQYF. CDR3 coding DNA: TGTGCCAGCAGTCGGAGCGGCGCAGATACGCAGTATTTT. The full variable domain, in which reference TRBV28 and TRBJ2-3 provide the parts outside the CDR3, is DVKVTQSSRYLVKRTGEKVFLECVQDMDHENMFWYRQDPGLGLRLIYFSYDVKMKEKGDIPEGYSVSREKKERFSLILESASTNQTSMYLCASSRSGADTQYFGPGTRLTVL.

This chain joins TRBV28 and TRBJ2-7; a possible D gene is TRBD2 (6 bases). Trimming took off 3 bases at V and 0 bases at J, with 9 bases between the two ends. The V gene's germline CDR1 is MDHEN and CDR2 SYDVKM. This CDR3 contains 14 residues. CDR3 loop: CASSFPGSSYEQYF. The DNA of the CDR3 is TGTGCCAGCAGTTTTCCCGGGAGCTCCTACGAGCAGTACTTC. Complete variable domain (other parts from reference TRBV28 and TRBJ2-7): DVKVTQSSRYLVKRTGEKVFLECVQDMDHENMFWYRQDPGLGLRLIYFSYDVKMKEKGDIPEGYSVSREKKERFSLILESASTNQTSMYLCASSFPGSSYEQYFGPGTRLTVT.

The chain uses TRBV28 and TRBJ1-4, with D hard to call. Germline-derived CDR1 and CDR2 are MDHEN and SYDVKM. The CDR3 length is 14 residues. Deletions cut 8 bases from V and 4 bases from J, with 14 bases between. The CDR3 region has the DNA TGTGCCAGCGGTGAGGCTGTGGGTAATGAAAAACTGTTTTTT. Translating gives CASGEAVGNEKLFF.

This clone occurred once. V is TRBV27 and J is TRBJ1-5; weak D call: TRBD1 (5 bases). Germline CDR1 reads MNHEY; CDR2 reads SMNVEV (reference sequence). The V end lost 5 bases, the J end lost 3 bases, and 11 bases lay between the germline ends. The length of the CDR3 is 14 residues. CDR3 DNA sequence: TGTGCCAGCAGTCTCGGGGGATTCAATCAGCCCCAGCATTTT. Its translation: CASSLGGFNQPQHF.

The chain employs TRBV5-4 and TRBJ2-1; TRBD2 aligns across 9 bases. This CDR3 comprises 16 residues. Losses at the gene ends were 1 base for V and 0 bases for J; bases not matched to a gene: 2. Germline CDR1 reads SGHNT; CDR2 reads YYREEE (reference sequence). The CDR3 DNA reads as TGTGCCAGCAGCTTGAGCGGGGGGAACTCCTACAATGAGCAGTTCTTC. Protein product: CASSLSGGNSYNEQFF. The full variable domain, in which reference TRBV5-4 and TRBJ2-1 provide the parts outside the CDR3, is ETGVTQSPTHLIKTRGQQVTLRCSSQSGHNTVSWYQQALGQGPQFIFQYYREEENGRGNFPPRFSGLQFPNYSSELNVNALELDDSALYLCASSLSGGNSYNEQFFGPGTRLTVL.

This sequence joins TRBV28 and TRBJ1-3; D might be TRBD1 (5 bases). The CDR3 length is 15 residues. V shed 2 bases and J shed 0 bases, with 8 bases lying between them. The germline CDR1 and CDR2 sequences are MDHEN and SYDVKM. The CDR3 DNA follows: TGTGCCAGCAGTTTAGTGCAGGGCTCTGGAAACACCATATATTTT. Protein: CASSLVQGSGNTIYF.

The V call is TRBV19, the J call TRBJ2-2, with 9 bases lining up with TRBD1. Germline CDR1 is LNHDA and CDR2 is SQIVND (reference sequence). The CDR3 has 14 amino acids. Unmatched junction bases numbered 7, after V lost 7 bases and J lost 7 bases. The CDR3 DNA sequence: TGTGCCAGTATGGGGACAGGGCGTAGCGGGGAGCTGTTTTTT. Its protein is CASMGTGRSGELFF. The whole variable domain, remainder taken from reference TRBV19 and TRBJ2-2, is DGGITQSPKYLFRKEGQNVTLSCEQNLNHDAMYWYRQDPGQGLRLIYYSQIVNDFQKGDIAEGYSVSREKKESFPLTVTSAQKNPTAFYLCASMGTGRSGELFFGEGSRLTVL.

The rearrangement joins TRBV5-1 to TRBJ1-3; 11 nucleotides agree with TRBD1. CDR1 is SGHRS, CDR2 YFSETQ, per germline. This CDR3 has 16 amino acids. With V trimmed by 4 bases and J by 3 bases, 6 bases remained unmatched. The CDR3 bases are TGCGCCAGCAGCCCCCCCGGGACAGGGGGTGGAAACACCATATATTTT. It encodes CASSPPGTGGGNTIYF.

V gene TRBV7-9 combines with J gene TRBJ1-1, with 9 bases aligning to TRBD1. The V segment lost 5 bases and the J segment 7 bases; nucleotides outside the gene matches: 11. The CDR3 is 15 residues long. Germline-derived CDR1 and CDR2 are SEHNR and FQNEAQ (reference sequence). In DNA form, the CDR3 reads TGTGCCAGCAGCCGTATGGGACAGGGAAAATTTGAAGCTTTCTTT. Its protein product is CASSRMGQGKFEAFF.

This clone was seen once. This sequence joins TRBV7-9 and TRBJ1-1; weak D call: TRBD1 (5 bases). Germline CDR1 is SEHNR and CDR2 is FQNEAQ (reference sequence). Trimming pared 2 bases from V and 1 base from J, leaving 8 bases between. The CDR3 length is 14 residues. The CDR3 is CASSLPGGNTEAFF. CDR3 DNA: TGTGCCAGCAGCTTACCCGGGGGGAACACTGAAGCTTTCTTT.

This rearrangement joins TRBV5-1 to TRBJ2-7; D might be TRBD2 (5 bases). CDR3 length: 13 amino acids. Germline loops: CDR1 SGHRS, CDR2 YFSETQ. V lost 3 bases to trimming and J lost 4 bases, with 11 bases between them. The CDR3 DNA sequence: TGCGCCAGCAGCTCAGGAGGTTTGTACGAGCAGTACTTC. It is translated as CASSSGGLYEQYF.

The chain employs TRBV7-2 and TRBJ2-3; TRBD2 matches at 16 bases. This CDR3 has 18 amino acids. J gave up 4 bases and V 3 bases, and 7 bases lay outside the gene matches. The V gene's germline CDR1 is SGHTA and CDR2 FQGNSA. CDR3 bases: TGTGCCAGCAGCTTGGTTTCCGGGACTAGCGGGGGGGCAGATACGCAGTATTTT. Amino acids: CASSLVSGTSGGADTQYF.

The chain is built from TRBV14 and TRBJ1-1; 9 bases align to TRBD1. Germline CDR1 is SGHDN and CDR2 is FVKESK. V was clipped by 3 bases and J by 0 bases; unmatched bases: 2. This CDR3 has 15 amino acids. The CDR3 sequence: CASSHTGGLNTEAFF. CDR3 coding DNA: TGTGCCAGCAGCCATACAGGGGGCCTGAACACTGAAGCTTTCTTT. Supplemented by reference TRBV14 and TRBJ1-1, the full variable domain reads EAGVTQFPSHSVIEKGQTVTLRCDPISGHDNLYWYRRVMGKEIKFLLHFVKESKQDESGMPNNRFLAERTGGTYSTLKVQPAELEDSGVYFCASSHTGGLNTEAFFGQGTRLTVV.